These 14 T cell receptor beta chains were sequenced from one sample in a study of beta chain features in type 1 diabetes (dated 2018 in TCRdb). Library preparation used the immunoSEQ multiplex PCR assay. The entire isolated RNA was reverse transcribed using the High Capacity cDNA Reverse Transcription Kit, and thus expressed TCRB transcripts were sequenced. As stored in TCRdb, this immuneACCESS dataset retains in-frame rearrangements with V and J assigned. A fraction of the clones does not appear; measured against another copy, unresolved V genes explain less than half of the discrepancy, and the remainder lacks a known reason. This sample lists roughly 350,000 clones; 11% were detected once. 0.015% to 0.02% of the sample goes to the ten largest clones. The sample taken for sequencing was naive CD4+ T cells from blood. This specimen's cell subset or site label, interpreted: true naive CD4+ T cells. These receptors were taken from a woman under 40 in good health.

This chain connects TRBV7-9 to TRBJ2-3; 11 nucleotides line up with TRBD2. This CDR3 is built from 15 residues. Germline CDR1 is SEHNR and CDR2 is FQNEAQ (reference sequence). The trim removed 3 bases at V and 5 bases at J, leaving 4 bases unmatched. The CDR3 nucleotides are TGTGCCAGCAGCTTTCTAGCGGGAGGCCAAGATACGCAGTATTTT. It specifies CASSFLAGGQDTQYF.

The chain joins TRBV4-2 to TRBJ1-4; a possible D gene is TRBD1 (6 bases). This CDR3 spans 15 amino acids. Germline V CDR1 and CDR2: LGHNA, YNFKEQ. V lost 3 bases and J 4 bases, leaving 12 bases between the germline ends. CDR3 coding DNA: TGTGCCAGCAGCCAGGGAGACAGGAATAATGAAAAACTGTTTTTT. It translates to CASSQGDRNNEKLFF.

This clone was recorded a few times. The V call is TRBV6-5, the J call TRBJ2-1; TRBD1 aligns across 8 bases. Germline values: CDR1 MNHEY, CDR2 SVGAGI. The CDR3 has 11 amino acids. The junction had 1 base not matched to a gene; V was cut back by 6 bases and J by 9 bases. The CDR3 is CASRQGGEQFF. In nucleotides, the CDR3 is TGTGCCAGCAGACAGGGGGGTGAGCAGTTCTTC.

J is TRBJ2-7 and V is TRBV27, with D maybe TRBD2 (7 bases). The CDR3 contains 18 residues. Trimming took 2 bases from V and 0 from J, leaving 20 bases between them. Germline V lookup: CDR1 MNHEY, CDR2 SMNVEV (reference sequence). The CDR3 sequence: CASSLRSGGGILSYEQYF. CDR3 DNA: TGTGCCAGCAGTTTACGATCGGGGGGCGGAATCCTCTCCTACGAGCAGTACTTC.

This clone occurred a few times. The V gene is TRBV28, the J gene TRBJ2-5; TRBD1 aligns across 11 bases. CDR3 length: 16 amino acids. Germline CDR1 reads MDHEN; CDR2 reads SYDVKM. V lost 4 bases to trimming and J lost 2 bases; unmatched junction nucleotides: 6. The CDR3 here is CASSSTGQGDQETQYF. The CDR3 DNA sequence: TGTGCCAGCAGTTCCACGGGACAGGGGGATCAAGAGACCCAGTACTTC.

The gene calls are TRBV7-9 and TRBJ2-5; TRBD2 is a possible D gene (5 bases). The CDR3 contains 16 residues. V lost 6 bases and J 5 bases, leaving 22 bases between the germline ends. CDR1 is SEHNR and CDR2 is FQNEAQ in the germline V gene (reference sequence). CDR3 nucleotide sequence: TGTGCCAGCAGTTTATTCGGGGTAGGAAATGCGGAGACCCAGTACTTC. Protein product: CASSLFGVGNAETQYF.

Points on this clone: This same CDR3 is encoded by further DNA sequences in the sample. This sequence joins TRBV9 and TRBJ2-7; the D gene is possibly TRBD1 (6 bases). The length of the CDR3 is 13 residues. Germline V gene sequence: CDR1 SGDLS, CDR2 YYNGEE. Trimming took 2 bases from V and 7 from J, leaving 13 bases between them. CDR3: CASSVGTSYEQYF. The CDR3 bases are TGTGCCAGCAGCGTTGGGACAAGTTATGAGCAGTACTTC.

This clone was recorded at least ten times. This same CDR3 is encoded by further DNA sequences in the sample. CDR3 protein: CASSQEPQGAKNIQYF. DNA for the CDR3: TGCGCCAGCAGCCAAGAACCACAGGGAGCCAAAAACATTCAGTACTTC. The V and J genes are TRBV4-3 and TRBJ2-4; tentative D call: TRBD1 (6 bases). The germline V gene encodes CDR1 LGHNA and CDR2 YSLEER. CDR3 length: 16 amino acids. Trimming stripped 0 bases from V and 0 bases from J, with 9 bases between.

The rearrangement uses TRBV20-1 and TRBJ2-3; tentatively, D is TRBD1 (6 bases). The CDR3 totals 11 residues. Germline loops: CDR1 DFQATT, CDR2 SNEGSKA (reference sequence). V gave up 5 bases and J gave up 6 bases, with 9 bases separating them. The CDR3 region is CSALTGDTQYF. As DNA, the CDR3 is TGCAGTGCTCTGACAGGCGATACGCAGTATTTT.

This clone was counted only a few times. V is TRBV2 and J is TRBJ2-7, with a weak D call TRBD1 (6 bases). Germline V CDR1 and CDR2: SNHLY, FYNNEI. The CDR3 contains 12 residues. V was trimmed by 6 bases and J by 13 bases, leaving 19 bases between them. The CDR3 is CASRDHGQSDYF. The CDR3 DNA is TGTGCCAGCAGAGATCATGGACAGAGCGACTACTTC.

The V call is TRBV4-2, the J call TRBJ1-5; TRBD1 matches at 7 bases. With V trimmed by 2 bases and J by 5 bases, 6 bases remained unmatched. The CDR3 is 15 amino acids. Germline V gives CDR1 LGHNA, CDR2 YNFKEQ. DNA for the CDR3: TGTGCCAGCAGCCAACAGAGACAGGGCGATCAGCCCCAGCATTTT. It yields the protein CASSQQRQGDQPQHF.

This clone has just a few counts. This chain joins TRBV11-1 and TRBJ2-1, with D perhaps TRBD2 (5 bases). V lost 5 bases, J lost 3 bases, and 14 bases lay in between. Germline-derived CDR1 and CDR2 are SGHAT and FQDESV (reference sequence). The CDR3 sequence is 15 residues long. CDR3 sequence: CASSPPDSHYNEQFF. The CDR3 nucleotides are TGTGCCAGCAGCCCTCCGGACTCCCACTACAATGAGCAGTTCTTC.

V gene TRBV29-1 combines with J gene TRBJ2-1; 7 bases line up with TRBD2. The trim removed 6 bases at V and 2 bases at J, leaving 4 bases unmatched. The CDR3 length is 13 residues. CDR1 and CDR2 (germline): SQVTM, ANQGSEA. CDR3 coding DNA: TGCAGCGTGGAGCGGGATGCCTACAATGAGCAGTTCTTC. It is translated as CSVERDAYNEQFF.

The table lists this clone with a few counts. The rearrangement joins TRBV5-1 to TRBJ2-7; TRBD1 agrees at 9 bases. V lost 4 bases and J lost 2; bases outside the gene matches: 4. The CDR3 totals 14 residues. Germline V lookup: CDR1 SGHRS, CDR2 YFSETQ. CDR3 sequence (DNA): TGCGCCAGCAGCGTCGGACAGGGGACCTACGAGCAGTACTTC. Its translation is CASSVGQGTYEQYF.